This T cell receptor beta chain was profiled in a study of CD8+ T cells in alopecia areata. Study overall: In an open-label trial, patients got 5 to 10 mg tofacitinib twice daily. The authors scored treated patients' severity by affected scalp percentage.

The authors extracted RNA and reverse transcribed it into cDNA as the sequencing template. Sequencing was performed with immunoSEQ multiplex PCR; in TCRdb, only in-frame clones are kept and a portion is missing. The data show approximately 18,000 clones, with around 50% seen just once and over 7% held by the top ten. J gave up 4 bases and V 2 bases, and 8 bases lay outside the gene matches. CDR1 and CDR2 from the germline V gene are LNHNV and YYDKDF (reference sequence). This CDR3 has 16 amino acids. Treatment indicated: oral pan-JAK inhibitor, 5-10 mg twice daily. It was from alopecia areata patients that lesional scalp punch biopsies and peripheral blood were collected.

The sequenced sample was skin, obtained at week 4, from a patient treated with tofacitinib. The chain has TRBV15 and TRBJ2-1; TRBD2 agrees at 7 bases. The clonotype was recovered from a human donor with alopecia areata. CDR3 bases: TGTGCCACCAGCAGAAAGTCTAGCGGCCTATACAATGAGCAGTTCTTC. It translates to CATSRKSSGLYNEQFF. Full variable domain (missing parts from reference TRBV15 and TRBJ2-1): DAMVIQNPRYQVTQFGKPVTLSCSQTLNHNVMYWYQQKSSQAPKLLFHYYDKDFNNEADTPDNFQSRRPNTSFCFLDIRSPGLGDTAMYLCATSRKSSGLYNEQFFGPGTRLTVL.